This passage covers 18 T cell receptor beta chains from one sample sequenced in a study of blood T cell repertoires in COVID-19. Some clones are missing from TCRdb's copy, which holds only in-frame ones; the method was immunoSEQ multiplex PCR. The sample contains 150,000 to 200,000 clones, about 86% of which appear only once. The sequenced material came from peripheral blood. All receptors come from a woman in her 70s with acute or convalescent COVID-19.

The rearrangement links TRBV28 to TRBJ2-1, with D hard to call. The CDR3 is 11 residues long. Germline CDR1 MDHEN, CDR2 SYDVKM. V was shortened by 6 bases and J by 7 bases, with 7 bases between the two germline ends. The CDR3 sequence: CASSFPNEQFF. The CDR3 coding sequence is TGTGCCAGCAGCTTCCCGAATGAGCAGTTCTTC.

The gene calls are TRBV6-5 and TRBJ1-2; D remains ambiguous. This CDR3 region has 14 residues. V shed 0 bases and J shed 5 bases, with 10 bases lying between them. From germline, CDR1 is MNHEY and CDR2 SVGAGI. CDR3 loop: CASSYSFSGYGYTF. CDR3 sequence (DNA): TGTGCCAGCAGTTACTCTTTTTCGGGATATGGCTACACCTTC.

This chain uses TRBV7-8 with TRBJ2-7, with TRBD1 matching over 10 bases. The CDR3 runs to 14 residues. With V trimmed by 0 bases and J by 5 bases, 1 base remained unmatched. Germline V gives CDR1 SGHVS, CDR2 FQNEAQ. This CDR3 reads CASSLAGQGHEQYF. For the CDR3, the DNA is TGTGCCAGCAGCTTAGCGGGACAGGGGCACGAGCAGTACTTC.

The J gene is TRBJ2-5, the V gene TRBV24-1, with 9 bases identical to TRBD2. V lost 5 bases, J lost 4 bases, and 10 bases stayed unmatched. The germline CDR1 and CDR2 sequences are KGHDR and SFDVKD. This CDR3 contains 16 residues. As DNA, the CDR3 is TGTGCCACCAGTGTCGGAGGACGGCGGGGGGGAGAGACCCAGTACTTC. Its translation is CATSVGGRRGGETQYF.

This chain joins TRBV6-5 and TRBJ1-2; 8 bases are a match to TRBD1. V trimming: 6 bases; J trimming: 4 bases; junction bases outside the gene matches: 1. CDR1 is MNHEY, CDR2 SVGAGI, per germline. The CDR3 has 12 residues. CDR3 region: CASSGQGYGYTF. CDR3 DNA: TGTGCCAGCAGCGGACAGGGCTATGGCTACACCTTC.

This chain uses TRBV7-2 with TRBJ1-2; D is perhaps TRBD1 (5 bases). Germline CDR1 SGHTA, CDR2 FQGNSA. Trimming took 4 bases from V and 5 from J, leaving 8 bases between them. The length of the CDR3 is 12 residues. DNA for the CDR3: TGTGCCAGCAGCTACACAGGATATGGCTACACCTTC. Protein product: CASSYTGYGYTF.

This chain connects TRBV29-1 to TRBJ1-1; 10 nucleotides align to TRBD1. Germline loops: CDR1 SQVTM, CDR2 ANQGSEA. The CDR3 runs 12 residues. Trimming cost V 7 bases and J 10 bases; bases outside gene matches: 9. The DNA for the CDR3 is TGCAGCGCTACTGGGACAGGGGAGGTAGCTTTCTTT. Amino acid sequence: CSATGTGEVAFF.

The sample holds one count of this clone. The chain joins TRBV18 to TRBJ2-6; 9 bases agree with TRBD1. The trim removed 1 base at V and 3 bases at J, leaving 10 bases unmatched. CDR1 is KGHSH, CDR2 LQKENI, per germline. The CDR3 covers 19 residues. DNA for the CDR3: TGTGCCAGCTCACCACGTACCGGGACAGGGAGTTTTGGGGCCAACGTCCTGACTTTC. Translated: CASSPRTGTGSFGANVLTF.

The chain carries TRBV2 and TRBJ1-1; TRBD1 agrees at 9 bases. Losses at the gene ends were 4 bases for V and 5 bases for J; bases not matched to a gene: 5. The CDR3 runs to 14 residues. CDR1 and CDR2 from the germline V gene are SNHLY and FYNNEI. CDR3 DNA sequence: TGTGCCAGCAGTGGGGGACAGGGAAGAACTGAAGCTTTCTTT. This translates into CASSGGQGRTEAFF.

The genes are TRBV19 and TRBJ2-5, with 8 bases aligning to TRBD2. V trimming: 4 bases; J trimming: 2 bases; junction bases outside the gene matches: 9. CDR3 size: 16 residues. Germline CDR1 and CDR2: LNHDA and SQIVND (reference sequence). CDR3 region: CASSTPGGGTQETQYF. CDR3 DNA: TGTGCCAGTAGTACCCCCGGCGGGGGGACACAAGAGACCCAGTACTTC.

CDR3 sequence (DNA): TGTGCCAGCAACCCATGGCCCCCTAGGGACAGCCTCTATGGCTACACCTTC. Translating it yields CASNPWPPRDSLYGYTF. This rearrangement joins TRBV5-8 to TRBJ1-2; 7 nucleotides line up with TRBD1. Trimming removed 6 bases from V and 4 bases from J; junction bases left unmatched: 18. Per germline, CDR1 SGHTS and CDR2 YDEGEE. This CDR3 has 17 residues.

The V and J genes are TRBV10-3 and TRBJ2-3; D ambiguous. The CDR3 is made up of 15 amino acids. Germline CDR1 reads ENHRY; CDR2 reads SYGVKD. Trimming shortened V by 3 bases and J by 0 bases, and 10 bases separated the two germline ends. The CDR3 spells CAISEARQSTDTQYF. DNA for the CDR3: TGTGCCATCAGTGAAGCCAGACAAAGCACAGATACGCAGTATTTT.

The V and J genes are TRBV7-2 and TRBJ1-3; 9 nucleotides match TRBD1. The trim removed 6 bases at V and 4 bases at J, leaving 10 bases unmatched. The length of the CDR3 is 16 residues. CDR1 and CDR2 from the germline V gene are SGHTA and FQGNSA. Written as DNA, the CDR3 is TGTGCCAGCAGGAGTCCGACCGGGACAGGGGGAAACACCATATATTTT. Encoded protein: CASRSPTGTGGNTIYF. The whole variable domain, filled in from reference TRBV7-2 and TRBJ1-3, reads GAGVSQSPSNKVTEKGKDVELRCDPISGHTALYWYRQSLGQGLEFLIYFQGNSAPDKSGLPSDRFSAERTGGSVSTLTIQRTQQEDSAVYLCASRSPTGTGGNTIYFGEGSWLTVV.

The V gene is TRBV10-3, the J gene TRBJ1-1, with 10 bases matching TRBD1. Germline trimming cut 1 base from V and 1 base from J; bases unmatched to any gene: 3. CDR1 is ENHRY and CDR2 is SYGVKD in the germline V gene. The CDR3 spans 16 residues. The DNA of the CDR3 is TGTGCCATCAGTGAGTGGGACAGGGGACCGAACACTGAAGCTTTCTTT. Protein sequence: CAISEWDRGPNTEAFF.

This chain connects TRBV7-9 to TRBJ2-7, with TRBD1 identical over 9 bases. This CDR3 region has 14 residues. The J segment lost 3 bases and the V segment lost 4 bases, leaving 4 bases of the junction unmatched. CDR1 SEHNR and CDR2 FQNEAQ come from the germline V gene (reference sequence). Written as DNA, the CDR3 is TGTGCCAGCAGCTACGACAGGGGGTACTACGAGCAGTACTTC. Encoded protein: CASSYDRGYYEQYF.

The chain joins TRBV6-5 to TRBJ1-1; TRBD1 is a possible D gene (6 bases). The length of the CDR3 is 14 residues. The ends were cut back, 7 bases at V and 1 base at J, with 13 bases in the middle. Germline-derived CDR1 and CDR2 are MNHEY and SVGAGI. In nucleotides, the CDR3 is TGTGCCAGCAACCGATTACAGGGGAACACTGAAGCTTTCTTT. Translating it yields CASNRLQGNTEAFF.

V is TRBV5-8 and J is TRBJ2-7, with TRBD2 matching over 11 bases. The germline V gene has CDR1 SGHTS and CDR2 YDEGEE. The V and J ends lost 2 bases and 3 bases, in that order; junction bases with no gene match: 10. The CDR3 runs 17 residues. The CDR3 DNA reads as TGTGCCAGCAGCTTCTTTAGCGGGAGGGCCCTGGGCTACGAGCAGTACTTC. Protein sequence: CASSFFSGRALGYEQYF.

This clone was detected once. The CDR3 loop reads CASSRTGRDYGYTF. DNA of the CDR3: TGTGCCAGCTCGAGGACAGGGAGGGACTATGGCTACACCTTC. The chain is built from TRBV18 and TRBJ1-2; 8 positions match TRBD1. Per germline, CDR1 KGHSH and CDR2 LQKENI. This CDR3 comprises 14 residues. Trimming at V came to 6 bases and at J to 3 bases, leaving 6 bases not matched to a gene.